What follows are 8 T cell receptor beta chains derived from one specimen sequenced in a study of T-cell memory formation after mild COVID-19. TCRdb re-called the 5' RACE reads through MiXCR, storing one row per CDR3 protein. The data hold approximately 260,000 distinct CDR3 sequences, with 16% observed a single time. Sequences were obtained from PBMCs or a T cell subset sorted from them (not recorded which). The receptors stem from a man aged 18 to 29 who had mild COVID-19 (a few samples of this study predate the infection). Cell type and time point are not known.

This chain links TRBV5-1 with TRBJ1-5; 8 bases fit TRBD1. This CDR3 region has 15 residues. Germline V gene sequence: CDR1 SGHRS, CDR2 YFSETQ. The junction had 0 bases not matched to a gene; V was cut back by 0 bases and J by 1 base. CDR3 loop: CASSLGTGSNQPQHF. The CDR3 bases are TGCGCCAGCAGCTTGGGGACAGGGAGCAATCAGCCCCAGCATTTT.

The chain combines TRBV12-3 or TRBV12-4 with TRBJ2-2; TRBD1 matches 10 bases. V was clipped by 6 bases and J by 5 bases; unmatched bases: 6. The CDR3 has 15 residues. CDR3 amino acids: CASSPGTGVTGELFF. As DNA, the CDR3 is TGTGCCAGCAGCCCCGGGACAGGGGTTACCGGGGAGCTGTTTTTT.

This clonotype was detected only a few times. The chain carries TRBV25-1 and TRBJ1-1; D gene uncertain. CDR3 length: 14 residues. Trimming left V 3 bases short and J 5 bases short, with 13 bases between. The germline gives CDR1 MGHDK, CDR2 SYGVNS. This CDR3 reads CASSDGVGWTEAFF. The DNA of the CDR3 is TGTGCCAGCAGTGATGGCGTAGGGTGGACTGAAGCTTTCTTT.

J is TRBJ2-5 and V is TRBV7-7; a possible D gene is TRBD1 (6 bases). V shed 11 bases and J shed 5 bases, with 18 bases lying between them. There are 13 residues in the CDR3. Germline CDR1 reads SSHAT; CDR2 reads FNYEAQ (reference sequence). The CDR3 DNA sequence: TGTGCCGGGGGCAGGGTCCCCCCGGAGACCCAGTACTTC. Residues: CAGGRVPPETQYF.

V usage is TRBV7-9 and J usage is TRBJ1-4; D possibly corresponds to TRBD1 (6 bases). Germline V CDR1 and CDR2: SEHNR, FQNEAQ (reference sequence). The CDR3 spans 14 residues. V lost 5 bases and J lost 6, with 13 bases in between. The CDR3: CASSPTQGYEKLFF. The DNA of the CDR3 is TGTGCCAGCAGCCCCACCCAGGGGTATGAAAAACTGTTTTTT.

The chain is built from TRBV11-2 and TRBJ1-5; weak D call: TRBD1 (5 bases). Germline values: CDR1 SGHAT, CDR2 FQNNGV. Trimming removed 1 base at V and 3 bases at J, with 7 bases between. The CDR3 sequence is 14 residues long. Here the CDR3 DNA reads TGTGCCAGCAGCTTAGGACAGAACAATCAGCCCCAGCATTTT. The encoded protein is CASSLGQNNQPQHF.

This clonotype was detected many times. This chain joins TRBV6-2 or TRBV6-3 and TRBJ2-1; D is uncertain. V dropped 7 bases and J dropped 3 bases, with 4 bases sitting between them. Germline V gene data show CDR1 as MNHEY and CDR2 as SVGEGT. The CDR3 is 11 amino acids. The CDR3 region is CASTLYNEQFF. The CDR3 DNA reads TGTGCCAGCACCCTCTACAATGAGCAGTTCTTC.

This clonotype has a count of ten or more. The chain recombines TRBV12-3 or TRBV12-4 with TRBJ2-5, with 8 bases that match TRBD1. CDR3 length equals 13 residues. Trimming cost V 5 bases and J 7 bases; bases outside gene matches: 6. Here the CDR3 reads CASSRTGIGTQYF. The DNA for the CDR3 is TGTGCCAGCAGTAGGACAGGGATCGGGACCCAGTACTTC.